The clone carrying this TCR beta chain was seen many times. The antigen is unknown. The CDR3 extends over 15 amino acids. Trimming at V came to 6 bases and at J to 2 bases, leaving 7 bases not matched to a gene. The data were obtained in a study of read filtering for tumor transcriptome and immune sequencing. Study-wide context: RNA-seq yielded only about 75 to 1,400 TCR reads, IR-seq about 4 to 10.27 million. Overall study results and limits: IR-seq captured clonotypes deeper and more reliably than RNA-seq. This fraction held mixed bone marrow immune cells after CD138-negative sorting.

This library used 300 to 450 ng RNA and molecular barcoded adaptors spanning alpha/delta and beta/gamma chains. MiXCR, applied by TCRdb to the reads, yields one record per CDR3 protein. The table has 42,000 or so distinct CDR3 sequences, roughly 13% seen once; the top ten hold 30%. Sampling of bone marrow took place during active disease in every patient. V is TRBV12-3 or TRBV12-4 and J is TRBJ1-5, with TRBD1 matching 7 bases. This clonotype was sampled from a donor aged 40 or over with multiple myeloma. The sequencing input was a population of CD138-negative cells sorted from bone marrow. The CDR3 coding sequence is TGTGCCAGCAGAAAGACAGGGAGCGGCAATCAGCCCCAGCATTTT. It is translated as CASRKTGSGNQPQHF.